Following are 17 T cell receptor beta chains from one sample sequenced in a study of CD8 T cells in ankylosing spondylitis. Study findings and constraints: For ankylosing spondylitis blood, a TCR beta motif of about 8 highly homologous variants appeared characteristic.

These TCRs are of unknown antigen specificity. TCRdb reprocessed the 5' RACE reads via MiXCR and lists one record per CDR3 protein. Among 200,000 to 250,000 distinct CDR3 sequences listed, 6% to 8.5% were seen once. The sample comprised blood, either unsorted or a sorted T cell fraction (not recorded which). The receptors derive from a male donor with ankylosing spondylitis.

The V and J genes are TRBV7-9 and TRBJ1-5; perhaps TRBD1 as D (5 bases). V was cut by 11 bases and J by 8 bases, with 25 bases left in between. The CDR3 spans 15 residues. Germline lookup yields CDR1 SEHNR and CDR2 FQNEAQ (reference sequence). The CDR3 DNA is TGTGCCCCCGGAGGGACCACCTCTTTGGCGGAGCCCCAGCATTTT. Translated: CAPGGTTSLAEPQHF.

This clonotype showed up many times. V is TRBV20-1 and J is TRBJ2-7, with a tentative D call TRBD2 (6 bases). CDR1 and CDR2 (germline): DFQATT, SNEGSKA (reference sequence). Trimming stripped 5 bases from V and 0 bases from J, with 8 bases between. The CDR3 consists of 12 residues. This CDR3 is CSAWDFSYEQYF. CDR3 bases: TGCAGTGCTTGGGACTTCTCCTACGAGCAGTACTTC.

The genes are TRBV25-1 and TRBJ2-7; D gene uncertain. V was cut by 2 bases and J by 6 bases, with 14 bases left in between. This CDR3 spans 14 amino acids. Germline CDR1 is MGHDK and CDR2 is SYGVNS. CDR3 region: CASSEGIGTGEQYF. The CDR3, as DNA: TGTGCCAGCAGTGAAGGTATTGGCACGGGCGAGCAGTACTTC.

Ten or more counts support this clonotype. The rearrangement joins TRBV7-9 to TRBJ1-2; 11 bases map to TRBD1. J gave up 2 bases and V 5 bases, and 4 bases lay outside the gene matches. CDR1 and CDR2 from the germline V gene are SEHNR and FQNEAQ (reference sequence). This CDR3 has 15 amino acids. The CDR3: CASSGQGASNYGYTF. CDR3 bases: TGTGCCAGCAGCGGACAGGGGGCATCAAACTATGGCTACACCTTC.

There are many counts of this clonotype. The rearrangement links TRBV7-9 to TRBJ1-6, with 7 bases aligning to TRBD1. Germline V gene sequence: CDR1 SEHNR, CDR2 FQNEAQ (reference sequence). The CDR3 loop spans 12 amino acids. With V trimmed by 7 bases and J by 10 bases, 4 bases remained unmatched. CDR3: CASTRQGSPLHF. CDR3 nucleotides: TGTGCCAGCACTCGACAGGGCTCACCCCTCCACTTT.

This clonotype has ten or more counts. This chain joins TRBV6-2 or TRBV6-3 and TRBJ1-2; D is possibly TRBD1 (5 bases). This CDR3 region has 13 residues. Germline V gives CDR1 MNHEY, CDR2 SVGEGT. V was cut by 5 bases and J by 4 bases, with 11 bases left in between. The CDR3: CASSPTAAYGYTF. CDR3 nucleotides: TGTGCCAGCAGTCCGACAGCAGCCTATGGCTACACCTTC.

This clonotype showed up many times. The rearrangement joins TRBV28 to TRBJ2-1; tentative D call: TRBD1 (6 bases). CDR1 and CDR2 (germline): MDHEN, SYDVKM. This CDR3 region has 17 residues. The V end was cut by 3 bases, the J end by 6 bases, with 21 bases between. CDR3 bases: TGTGCCAGCAGTTTGAAAGTCGGACAGTGGATCGGCAATGAGCAGTTCTTC. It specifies CASSLKVGQWIGNEQFF.

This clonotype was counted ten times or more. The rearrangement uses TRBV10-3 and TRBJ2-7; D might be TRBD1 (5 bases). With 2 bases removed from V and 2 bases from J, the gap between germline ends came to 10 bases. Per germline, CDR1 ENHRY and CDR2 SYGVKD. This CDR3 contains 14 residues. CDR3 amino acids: CAISETGATYEQYF. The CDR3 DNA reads TGTGCCATCAGTGAGACAGGAGCTACCTACGAGCAGTACTTC.

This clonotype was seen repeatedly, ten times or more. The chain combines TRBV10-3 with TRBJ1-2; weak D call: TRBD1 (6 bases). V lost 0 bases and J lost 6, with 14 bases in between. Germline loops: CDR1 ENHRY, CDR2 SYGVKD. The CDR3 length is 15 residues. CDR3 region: CAISESRAGGNGYTF. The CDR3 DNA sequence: TGTGCCATCAGTGAGTCGAGAGCGGGGGGCAATGGCTACACCTTC.

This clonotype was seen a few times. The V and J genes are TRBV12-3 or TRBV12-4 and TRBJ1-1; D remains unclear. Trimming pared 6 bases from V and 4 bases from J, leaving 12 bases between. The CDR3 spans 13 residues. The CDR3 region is CASSPSPSTEAFF. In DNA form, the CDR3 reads TGTGCCAGCAGCCCGAGCCCCAGCACTGAAGCTTTCTTT.

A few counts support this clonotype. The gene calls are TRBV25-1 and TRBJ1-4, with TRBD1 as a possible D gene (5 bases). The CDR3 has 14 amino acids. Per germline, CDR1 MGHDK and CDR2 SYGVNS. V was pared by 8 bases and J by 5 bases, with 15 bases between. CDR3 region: CASARAGLNEKLFF. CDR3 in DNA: TGTGCCAGCGCGAGGGCAGGGCTGAATGAAAAACTGTTTTTT.

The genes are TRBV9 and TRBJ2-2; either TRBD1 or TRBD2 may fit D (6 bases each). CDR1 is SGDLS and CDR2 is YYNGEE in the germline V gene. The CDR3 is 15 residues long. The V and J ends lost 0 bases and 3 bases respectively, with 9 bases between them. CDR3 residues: CASSVDREDTGELFF. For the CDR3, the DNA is TGTGCCAGCAGCGTAGACAGGGAGGACACCGGGGAGCTGTTTTTT.

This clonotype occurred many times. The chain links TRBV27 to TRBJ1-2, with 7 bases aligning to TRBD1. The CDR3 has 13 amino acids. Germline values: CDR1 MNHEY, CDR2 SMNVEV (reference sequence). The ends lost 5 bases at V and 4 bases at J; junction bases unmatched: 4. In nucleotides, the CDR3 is TGTGCCAGCAGTCCCGGACAGGCCTATGGCTACACCTTC. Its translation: CASSPGQAYGYTF.

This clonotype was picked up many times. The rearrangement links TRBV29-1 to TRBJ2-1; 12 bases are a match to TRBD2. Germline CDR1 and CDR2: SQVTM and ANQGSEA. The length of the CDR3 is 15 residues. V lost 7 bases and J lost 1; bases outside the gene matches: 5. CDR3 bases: TGCAGCGCAGGTGGACTAGCGGGGTCCTACAATGAGCAGTTCTTC. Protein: CSAGGLAGSYNEQFF.

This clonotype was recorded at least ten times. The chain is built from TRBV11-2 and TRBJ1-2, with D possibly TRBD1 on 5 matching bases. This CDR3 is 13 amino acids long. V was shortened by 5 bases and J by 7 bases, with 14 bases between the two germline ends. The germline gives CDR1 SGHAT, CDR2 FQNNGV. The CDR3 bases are TGTGCCAGCAGCACCGGGGCAGCGACTGGCTACACCTTC. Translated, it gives CASSTGAATGYTF. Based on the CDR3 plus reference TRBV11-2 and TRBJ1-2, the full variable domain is EAGVAQSPRYKIIEKRQSVAFWCNPISGHATLYWYQQILGQGPKLLIQFQNNGVVDDSQLPKDRFSAERLKGVDSTLKIQPAKLEDSAVYLCASSTGAATGYTFGSGTRLTVV.

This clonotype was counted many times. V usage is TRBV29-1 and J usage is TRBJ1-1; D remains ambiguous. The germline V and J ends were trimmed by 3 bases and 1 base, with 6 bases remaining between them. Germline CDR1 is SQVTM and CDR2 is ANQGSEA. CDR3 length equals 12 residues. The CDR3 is CSVDLGNTEAFF. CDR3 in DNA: TGCAGCGTTGATTTGGGGAACACTGAAGCTTTCTTT. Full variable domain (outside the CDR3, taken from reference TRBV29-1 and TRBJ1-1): SAVISQKPSRDICQRGTSLTIQCQVDSQVTMMFWYRQQPGQSLTLIATANQGSEATYESGFVIDKFPISRPNLTFSTLTVSNMSPEDSSIYLCSVDLGNTEAFFGQGTRLTVV.

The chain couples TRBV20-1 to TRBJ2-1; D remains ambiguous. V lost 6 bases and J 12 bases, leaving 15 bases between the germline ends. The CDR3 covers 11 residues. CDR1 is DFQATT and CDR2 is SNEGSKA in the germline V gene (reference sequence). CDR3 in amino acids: CSAIDSDLQFF. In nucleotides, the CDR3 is TGCAGTGCAATAGACTCTGACTTGCAGTTCTTC.